The clone carrying this T cell receptor beta chain showed up many times. This sample was taken from a study of molecular identifiers for immune sequencing clone quantification. Generation of bulk TCR libraries relied on previously described methods and listed TCR primers. TCRdb ran MiXCR on the PCR reads and lists one entry per CDR3 protein. The sample includes about 640,000 distinct CDR3 sequences, nearly 20% of them seen just once. Trimming removed 7 bases from V and 6 bases from J, with 18 bases in between. This CDR3 has 14 amino acids. CDR1 and CDR2 (germline): SGHTA, FQGNSA. A CD8+CD4-CCR7+CD45RA+ phenotype served as the sorting definition for naive CD8 T cells.

This TCR was sampled from a human donor in good health. Some libraries in this study had Jurkat cell RNA spiked in. Sequencing used naive CD8+ T cells from blood, with Jurkat cell RNA spiked in. Subset in this sample: FACS-sorted CD8+CD4-CCR7+CD45RA+ naive T cells. The V and J genes are TRBV7-2 and TRBJ1-1; TRBD1 is a possible D gene (5 bases). The CDR3 sequence: CASTRGRGVAEAFF. CDR3 nucleotides: TGTGCCAGCACCCGGGGCCGGGGGGTTGCTGAAGCTTTCTTT. The full variable domain, with the rest looked up from reference TRBV7-2 and TRBJ1-1, is GAGVSQSPSNKVTEKGKDVELRCDPISGHTALYWYRQSLGQGLEFLIYFQGNSAPDKSGLPSDRFSAERTGGSVSTLTIQRTQQEDSAVYLCASTRGRGVAEAFFGQGTRLTVV.